This T cell receptor (beta chain) appears in the sequencing data of a study of Ad26.COV2.S vaccination and SARS-CoV-2 variants. Study-wide context: Participants got Ad26.COV2.S intramuscularly, once or twice 56 days apart.

Indicated treatment: about 20 received Ad26.COV2.S at low or high dose, single or two shots; roughly 5 received placebo; per-sample allocation not given. Sampling happened 63 days after the first vaccine or placebo injection. In the vaccine, an Ad26 vector expressed the SARS-CoV-2 spike of the Wuhan strain. V was clipped by 6 bases and J by 8 bases, with 10 bases between them. The CDR3 runs to 11 residues. The data were produced by immunoSEQ multiplex PCR, yet TCRdb's version contains in-frame clones alone and is incomplete. The sample has hundreds of thousands of clones; about 88% are singletons. The TCR comes from a person aged 18-60 years who received the Ad26.COV2.S COVID-19 vaccine or a placebo. This material consisted of peripheral blood, taken in a trial of Ad26.COV2.S vaccine versus placebo. This chain uses TRBV12-3 or TRBV12-4 with TRBJ1-2; no reliable D call. The CDR3 DNA is TGTGCCAGCAGCACCAACGGGGGCTACACCTTC. This gives the protein CASSTNGGYTF.